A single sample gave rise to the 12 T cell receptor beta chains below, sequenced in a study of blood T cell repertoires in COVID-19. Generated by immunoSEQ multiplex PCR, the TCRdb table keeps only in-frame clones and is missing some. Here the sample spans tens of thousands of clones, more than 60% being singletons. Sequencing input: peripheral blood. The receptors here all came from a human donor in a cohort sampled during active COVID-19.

The CDR3 sequence: CASSRQENTEAFF. CDR3 bases: TGTGCCAGCAGCCGACAGGAGAACACTGAAGCTTTCTTT. The chain combines TRBV7-9 with TRBJ1-1, with D possibly TRBD1 on 6 matching bases. Trimming shortened V by 5 bases and J by 1 base, and 8 bases separated the two germline ends. The germline V gene encodes CDR1 SEHNR and CDR2 FQNEAQ (reference sequence). The CDR3 has 13 amino acids. The entire variable domain, with the rest obtained from reference TRBV7-9 and TRBJ1-1, is as follows: DTGVSQNPRHKITKRGQNVTFRCDPISEHNRLYWYRQTLGQGPEFLTYFQNEAQLEKSRLLSDRFSAERPKGSFSTLEIQRTEQGDSAMYLCASSRQENTEAFFGQGTRLTVV.

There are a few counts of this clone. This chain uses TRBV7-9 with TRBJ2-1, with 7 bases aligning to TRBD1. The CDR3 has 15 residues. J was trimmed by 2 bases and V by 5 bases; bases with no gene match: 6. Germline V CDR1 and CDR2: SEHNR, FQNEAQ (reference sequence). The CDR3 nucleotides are TGTGCCAGCAGCCAACCAGGGGGACCCTACAATGAGCAGTTCTTC. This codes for CASSQPGGPYNEQFF. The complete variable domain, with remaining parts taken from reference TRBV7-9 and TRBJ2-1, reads DTGVSQNPRHKITKRGQNVTFRCDPISEHNRLYWYRQTLGQGPEFLTYFQNEAQLEKSRLLSDRFSAERPKGSFSTLEIQRTEQGDSAMYLCASSQPGGPYNEQFFGPGTRLTVL.

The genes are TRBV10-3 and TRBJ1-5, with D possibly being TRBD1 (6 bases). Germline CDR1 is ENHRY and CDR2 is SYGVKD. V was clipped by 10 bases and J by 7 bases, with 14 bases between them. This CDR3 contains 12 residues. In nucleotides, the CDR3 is TGTGCCACCGGGGGGGGGCCACAGCCCCAGCATTTT. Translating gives CATGGGPQPQHF.

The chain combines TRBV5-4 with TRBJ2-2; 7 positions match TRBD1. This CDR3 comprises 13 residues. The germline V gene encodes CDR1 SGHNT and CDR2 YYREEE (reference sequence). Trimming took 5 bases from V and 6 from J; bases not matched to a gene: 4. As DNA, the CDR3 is TGTGCCAGCAGTTGGGACAGTCCCGGGGAGCTGTTTTTT. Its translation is CASSWDSPGELFF.

The CDR3: CASSFHGVTANTEAFF. The DNA of the CDR3 is TGTGCCAGCAGCTTCCACGGGGTCACAGCGAACACTGAAGCTTTCTTT. The gene calls are TRBV7-2 and TRBJ1-1, with D hard to call. This CDR3 spans 16 amino acids. Trimming took off 3 bases at V and 1 base at J, with 15 bases between the two ends. From germline, CDR1 is SGHTA and CDR2 FQGNSA.

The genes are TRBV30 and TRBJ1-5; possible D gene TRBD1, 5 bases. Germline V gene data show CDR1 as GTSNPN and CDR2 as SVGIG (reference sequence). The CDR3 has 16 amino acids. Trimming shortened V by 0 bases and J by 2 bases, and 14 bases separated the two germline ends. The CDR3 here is CAWSVLGGKGNQPQHF. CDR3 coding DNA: TGTGCCTGGAGTGTACTTGGGGGGAAAGGCAATCAGCCCCAGCATTTT.

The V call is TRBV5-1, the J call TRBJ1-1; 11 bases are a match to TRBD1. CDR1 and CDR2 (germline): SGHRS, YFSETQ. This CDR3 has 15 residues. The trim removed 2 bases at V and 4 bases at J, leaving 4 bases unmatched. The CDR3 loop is CASSFSGTGGTEAFF. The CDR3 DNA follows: TGCGCCAGCAGCTTCTCCGGGACAGGGGGCACTGAAGCTTTCTTT.

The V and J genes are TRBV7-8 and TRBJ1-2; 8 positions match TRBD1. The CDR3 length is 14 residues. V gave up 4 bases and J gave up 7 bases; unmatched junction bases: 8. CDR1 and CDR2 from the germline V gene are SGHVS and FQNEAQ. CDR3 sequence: CASSSQRTGTGYTF. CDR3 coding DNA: TGTGCCAGCAGCTCGCAGAGGACAGGGACTGGCTACACCTTC.

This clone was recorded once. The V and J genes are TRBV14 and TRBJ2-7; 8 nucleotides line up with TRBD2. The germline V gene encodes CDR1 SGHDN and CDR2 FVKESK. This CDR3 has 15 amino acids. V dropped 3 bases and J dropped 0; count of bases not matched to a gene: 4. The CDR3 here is CASSHLAGLSYEQYF. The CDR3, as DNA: TGTGCCAGCAGCCATTTAGCGGGGCTCTCCTACGAGCAGTACTTC.

The CDR3, as DNA: TGTGCCAGTAGTATTGGGGGCCTGGTATACGAGCAGTACTTC. This translates into CASSIGGLVYEQYF. The rearrangement links TRBV19 to TRBJ2-7; possibly TRBD1 for D (6 bases). In germline, CDR1 is LNHDA, CDR2 SQIVND (reference sequence). The CDR3 totals 14 residues. V lost 3 bases, J lost 4 bases, and 13 bases lay in between.

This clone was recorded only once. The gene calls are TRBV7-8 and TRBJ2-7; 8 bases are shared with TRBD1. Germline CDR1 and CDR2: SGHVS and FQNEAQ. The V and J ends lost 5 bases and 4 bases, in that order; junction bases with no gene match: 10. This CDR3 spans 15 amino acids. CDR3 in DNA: TGTGCCAGCAGCCCAACAGGGGGGCTAGATTACGAGCAGTACTTC. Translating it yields CASSPTGGLDYEQYF.

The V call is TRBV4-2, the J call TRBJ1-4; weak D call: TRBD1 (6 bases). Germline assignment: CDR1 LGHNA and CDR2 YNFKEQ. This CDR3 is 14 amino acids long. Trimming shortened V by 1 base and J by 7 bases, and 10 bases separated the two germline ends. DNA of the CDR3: TGTGCCAGCAGCCAAGCAGGGGCCCCTGAAAAACTGTTTTTT. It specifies CASSQAGAPEKLFF.